Below are 18 T cell receptor beta chains sequenced from a single sample in a study of T cell responses to AZD1222 COVID-19 vaccine. TCRdb's table, derived via immunoSEQ multiplex PCR, lists solely in-frame clones and lacks some. This sample has about 100,000 clones, with 70% to 90% found just once. The sequencing used peripheral blood, collected on day 0 of AZD1222 vaccination. The receptor set was obtained from an adult in good health.

CDR3 in amino acids: CAISPGGDPETQYF. The CDR3 DNA follows: TGTGCCATCAGTCCCGGGGGAGATCCAGAGACCCAGTACTTC. The V and J genes are TRBV10-3 and TRBJ2-5; a possible D gene is TRBD2 (6 bases). CDR1 is ENHRY, CDR2 SYGVKD, per germline. The CDR3 is 14 residues long. Trimming removed 5 bases from V and 4 bases from J, with 14 bases in between.

The chain combines TRBV25-1 with TRBJ2-1, with D uncertain. Trimming removed 4 bases from V and 7 bases from J, with 11 bases in between. CDR3 length: 13 residues. The germline CDR1 and CDR2 sequences are MGHDK and SYGVNS. As DNA, the CDR3 is TGTGCCAGCAGTGGCCCAATTTATAATGAGCAGTTCTTC. This encodes CASSGPIYNEQFF.

This clone was detected only once. V is TRBV7-6 and J is TRBJ1-6; 7 bases line up with TRBD1. V dropped 1 base and J dropped 5; count of bases not matched to a gene: 5. CDR1 and CDR2 from the germline V gene are SGHVS and FNYEAQ. CDR3 size: 16 residues. CDR3 nucleotide sequence: TGTGCCAGCAGCTTAGAGTACAGGGGACATAATTCACCCCTCCACTTT. Translating gives CASSLEYRGHNSPLHF.

The chain recombines TRBV29-1 with TRBJ2-5; D call uncertain. The CDR3 runs to 13 residues. With 6 bases removed from V and 2 bases from J, the gap between germline ends came to 13 bases. In germline, CDR1 is SQVTM, CDR2 ANQGSEA. The CDR3 nucleotides read TGCAGCGTAGCTAAACAAACACAAGAGACCCAGTACTTC. Protein sequence: CSVAKQTQETQYF.

This clone was observed once. V is TRBV5-1 and J is TRBJ1-5; D not resolved. The CDR3 is made up of 14 amino acids. The germline V gene has CDR1 SGHRS and CDR2 YFSETQ. V dropped 2 bases and J dropped 7 bases, with 13 bases sitting between them. In DNA, the CDR3 is TGCGCCAGCAGCTTAAACGGAGCAGAACAGCCCCAGCATTTT. Protein sequence: CASSLNGAEQPQHF. Full variable domain (missing parts from reference TRBV5-1 and TRBJ1-5): KAGVTQTPRYLIKTRGQQVTLSCSPISGHRSVSWYQQTPGQGLQFLFEYFSETQRNKGNFPGRFSGRQFSNSRSEMNVSTLELGDSALYLCASSLNGAEQPQHFGDGTRLSIL.

The chain has TRBV10-1 and TRBJ1-6, with D hard to call. Per germline, CDR1 WNHNN and CDR2 SYGVQD (reference sequence). V was cut by 0 bases and J by 7 bases, with 13 bases left in between. This CDR3 has 16 residues. In DNA form, the CDR3 reads TGCGCCAGCAGTGAGTCTAGATCCGTCTCGAATTCACCCCTCCACTTT. The encoded protein is CASSESRSVSNSPLHF.

This sequence joins TRBV29-1 and TRBJ1-1; D gene uncertain. Trimming stripped 7 bases from V and 1 base from J, with 4 bases between. Per germline, CDR1 SQVTM and CDR2 ANQGSEA. There are 10 residues in the CDR3. CDR3 amino acids: CSARNTEAFF. The CDR3 coding sequence is TGCAGCGCCCGGAACACTGAAGCTTTCTTT.

J is TRBJ1-2 and V is TRBV25-1; TRBD1 matches at 10 bases. After removal of 6 bases from V and 4 bases from J, the junction contained 8 bases not matched to a gene. The CDR3 totals 15 residues. CDR1 MGHDK and CDR2 SYGVNS come from the germline V gene. The CDR3 sequence is CASRRQGAESYGYTF. Here the CDR3 DNA reads TGTGCCAGCAGAAGACAGGGGGCGGAGAGCTATGGCTACACCTTC.

The chain is built from TRBV9 and TRBJ1-2; D remains ambiguous. Trimming removed 0 bases from V and 2 bases from J, with 14 bases in between. CDR1 is SGDLS and CDR2 is YYNGEE in the germline V gene. CDR3 size: 16 residues. The CDR3 DNA sequence: TGTGCCAGCAGCGTAGATGTGGGCAACTCCAACTATGGCTACACCTTC. Its translation: CASSVDVGNSNYGYTF.

The genes are TRBV11-2 and TRBJ2-3, with D perhaps given as TRBD1 or TRBD2 (5 bases each). This CDR3 region has 14 residues. The germline CDR1 and CDR2 sequences are SGHAT and FQNNGV. V was clipped by 1 base and J by 3 bases, with 8 bases between them. The CDR3 coding sequence is TGTGCCAGCAGCTTAGGGGACCCGACAGATACGCAGTATTTT. Translating it yields CASSLGDPTDTQYF.

This clone was observed a single time. One end of the junction is discordant with germline, which a read error may explain. Other DNA sequences within the sample encode an identical CDR3. The chain joins TRBV13 to TRBJ1-5; D is possibly TRBD1 (6 bases). CDR3 length: 14 amino acids. Germline CDR1 reads PRHDT; CDR2 reads FYEKMQ (reference sequence). Written as DNA, the CDR3 is TGTGCCAGTAGCTTCGGACAGTTGCGTCAGCCCCAGCATTTT. It codes for CASSFGQLRQPQHF.

This rearrangement joins TRBV5-1 to TRBJ1-4; D is ambiguous. The CDR3 length is 15 residues. Germline assignment: CDR1 SGHRS and CDR2 YFSETQ. Trimming pared 0 bases from V and 4 bases from J, leaving 10 bases between. CDR3 amino acids: CASSLAPGSNEKLFF. CDR3 DNA: TGCGCCAGCAGCTTGGCCCCCGGCAGTAATGAAAAACTGTTTTTT.

This rearrangement joins TRBV3-1 (or the pseudogene TRBV3-2) to TRBJ2-6; no definite D call. V lost 0 bases and J lost 6, with 9 bases in between. Looked up from germline, CDR1 is LGHDT and CDR2 is YNNKEL (reference sequence). This CDR3 comprises 15 residues. CDR3 amino acids: CASSQEARLANVLTF. The CDR3 DNA sequence: TGTGCCAGCAGCCAAGAGGCCAGATTGGCCAACGTCCTGACTTTC.

The chain couples TRBV12-3 or TRBV12-4 to TRBJ2-7; no definite D call. CDR3 length: 12 residues. V lost 6 bases and J lost 4, with 10 bases in between. CDR3 region: CASRRGLYEQYF. The DNA for the CDR3 is TGTGCCAGCAGACGCGGTCTGTACGAGCAGTACTTC.

The gene calls are TRBV30 and TRBJ1-3, with D maybe TRBD1 (5 bases). The CDR3 extends over 16 amino acids. The germline V gene has CDR1 GTSNPN and CDR2 SVGIG (reference sequence). Trimming removed 1 base from V and 0 bases from J, with 13 bases in between. The CDR3 coding sequence is TGTGCCTGGAGTGGGGGGTGGCCAGGCTCTGGAAACACCATATATTTT. The encoded protein is CAWSGGWPGSGNTIYF.

This clone was picked up one time. The chain links TRBV10-3 to TRBJ1-4; perhaps TRBD1 as D (6 bases). This CDR3 has 13 amino acids. The V gene lost 9 bases and the J gene lost 8 bases, with 16 bases spanning the gap. Germline assignment: CDR1 ENHRY and CDR2 SYGVKD. CDR3: CAIRTVPGEKLFF. The CDR3 DNA reads as TGTGCCATTAGGACAGTGCCGGGCGAAAAACTGTTTTTT.

This chain uses TRBV19 with TRBJ2-2, with D perhaps assigned TRBD1 or TRBD2 (7 bases each). There are 14 residues in the CDR3. CDR1 and CDR2 (germline): LNHDA, SQIVND (reference sequence). With 8 bases removed from V and 1 base from J, the gap between germline ends came to 11 bases. The CDR3 DNA reads TGTGCCAGTGCCAGGGGGGGGAACACCGGGGAGCTGTTTTTT. Translated, it gives CASARGGNTGELFF.

The rearrangement joins TRBV7-9 to TRBJ2-3; maybe TRBD1 (5 bases). CDR1 and CDR2 (germline): SEHNR, FQNEAQ (reference sequence). This CDR3 spans 14 amino acids. Trimming shortened V by 5 bases and J by 0 bases, and 9 bases separated the two germline ends. The CDR3 bases are TGTGCCAGCAGCCGGACAACAAGCACAGATACGCAGTATTTT. Amino acid sequence: CASSRTTSTDTQYF. The full variable domain, in which reference TRBV7-9 and TRBJ2-3 provide the parts outside the CDR3, is DTGVSQNPRHKITKRGQNVTFRCDPISEHNRLYWYRQTLGQGPEFLTYFQNEAQLEKSRLLSDRFSAERPKGSFSTLEIQRTEQGDSAMYLCASSRTTSTDTQYFGPGTRLTVL.